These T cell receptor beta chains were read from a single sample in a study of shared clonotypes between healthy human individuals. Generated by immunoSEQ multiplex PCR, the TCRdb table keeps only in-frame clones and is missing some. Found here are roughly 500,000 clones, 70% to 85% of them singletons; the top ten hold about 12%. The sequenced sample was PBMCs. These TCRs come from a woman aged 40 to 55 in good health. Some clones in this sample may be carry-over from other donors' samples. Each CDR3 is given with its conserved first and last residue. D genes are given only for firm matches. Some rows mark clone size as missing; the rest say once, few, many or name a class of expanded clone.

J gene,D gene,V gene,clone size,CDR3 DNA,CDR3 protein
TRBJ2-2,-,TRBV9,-,TGTGCCAGCACCCATGCAGGGGTTTCGAACACCGGGGAGCTGTTTTTT,CASTHAGVSNTGELFF
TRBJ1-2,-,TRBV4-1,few,TGCGCCAGCAGCCAAGCTCCGGATCTCGGAGGCTACACCTTC,CASSQAPDLGGYTF
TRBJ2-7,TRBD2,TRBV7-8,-,TGTGCCAGCAGCCCCTACACCGGACTAGCGTCCTACGAGCAGTACTTC,CASSPYTGLASYEQYF
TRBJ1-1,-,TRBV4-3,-,TGCGCCAGCAGCCAAAGTTGGGGTCGGGACACTGAAGCTTTCTTT,CASSQSWGRDTEAFF
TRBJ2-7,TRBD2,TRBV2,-,TGTGCCAGCAGTACTAACCCGGGGGGGGTCTACGAGCAGTGCTTC,CASSTNPGGVYEQCF
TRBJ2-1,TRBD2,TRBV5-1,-,TGCGCCAGCAGCTTGTCGTCGATTAGCGGGAGCTCCTACAATGAGCAGTTCTTC,CASSLSSISGSSYNEQFF
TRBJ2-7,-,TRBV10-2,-,TGCGCCAGCATGGCCACCTACGAGCAGTACTTC,CASMATYEQYF
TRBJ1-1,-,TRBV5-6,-,TGTGCCAGCAGCTTGGCCCTAGGCCCGCTACAAGCTTTCTTT,CASSLALGPLQAFF
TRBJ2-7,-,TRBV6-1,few,TGTGCCAGCAGTGAAGCGTGGCGGAGAAACGAGCAGTACTTC,CASSEAWRRNEQYF
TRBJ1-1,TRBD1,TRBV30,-,TGTGCCTGGAGTCAAAATCAAATTTGGGGACAGGGGAGGATGAACACTGAAGCTTTCTTT,CAWSQNQIWGQGRMNTEAFF
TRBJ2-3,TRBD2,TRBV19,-,TGTGCCAGTACGGCGGGAGCCTCAGATACGCAGTATTTT,CASTAGASDTQYF
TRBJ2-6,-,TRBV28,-,TGTGCCAGCAGCCCCGGAGGGGCCAACGTCCTGACTTTC,CASSPGGANVLTF
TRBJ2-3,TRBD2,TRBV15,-,TGTGCCACCAGCCGGAAGCGGGAGGGCGCCGGGGATACGCAGTATTTT,CATSRKREGAGDTQYF
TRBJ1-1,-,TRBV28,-,TGTGCCAGCAGTTTACCGGGGGCTAGAAGGGCTGAAGCTTTCTTT,CASSLPGARRAEAFF
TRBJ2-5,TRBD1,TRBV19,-,TGTGCCAGTAGAGGACAGGGAGAAGAGACCCAGTACTTC,CASRGQGEETQYF
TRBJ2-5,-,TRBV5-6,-,TGTGCCAGCAGCGTAACAAACCAAGAGACCCAGTACTTC,CASSVTNQETQYF
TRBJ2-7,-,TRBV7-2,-,TGTGCCAGCAGCTTAGTAGGGGGGTACGAGCAGTACTTC,CASSLVGGYEQYF
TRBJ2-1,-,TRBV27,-,TGTGCCAGCAGTTTATCGCCAGCCCACAATGAGCAGTTCTTC,CASSLSPAHNEQFF
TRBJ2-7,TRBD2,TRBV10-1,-,TGCGCCACCGATAGGACTAGCGGGCCAGACTACGAGCAGTACTTC,CATDRTSGPDYEQYF
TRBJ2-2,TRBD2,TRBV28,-,TGTGCCAGCAGTTTTGGTGGACTAGCGGGTACCGGGGAGCTGTTTTTT,CASSFGGLAGTGELFF
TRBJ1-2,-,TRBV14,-,TGTGCCAGCAGCCAAGCTGGGGTGGGCTACACCTTC,CASSQAGVGYTF
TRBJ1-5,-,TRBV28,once,TGTGCCAGCAGTTCAGAAAATCAGCCCCAGCATTTT,CASSSENQPQHF
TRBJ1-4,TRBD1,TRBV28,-,TGTGCCAGCAGTCCGGGGACAGGGTGGGAAAAACTGTTTTTT,CASSPGTGWEKLFF
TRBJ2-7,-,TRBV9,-,TGTGCCAGCAGCGTAGGGCTACTCTACGAGCAGTACTTC,CASSVGLLYEQYF
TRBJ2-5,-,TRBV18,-,TGTGCCAGCTCACCGAGTCGTATAGTGACCCAGTACTTC,CASSPSRIVTQYF
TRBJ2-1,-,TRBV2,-,TGTGCCAGCAGTGGGTCCGGGCACCCAGGGGTGGGCAATGAGCAGTTCTTC,CASSGSGHPGVGNEQFF
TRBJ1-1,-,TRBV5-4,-,TGTGCCAGCAGCTTGCGCACTGAAGCTTTCTTT,CASSLRTEAFF
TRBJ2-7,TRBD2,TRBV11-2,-,TGTGCCAGCAGCTGGGGGACTAGCGGGGCGGGAGAGCAGTACTTC,CASSWGTSGAGEQYF
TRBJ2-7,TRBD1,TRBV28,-,TGTGCCAGCAGTGAGGCGGGACAGGGGACCGAGCAGTACTTC,CASSEAGQGTEQYF
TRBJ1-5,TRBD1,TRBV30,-,TGTGCCTGGTCGGGACAGGGTACTCGAACGGGCAATCAGCCCCAGCATTTT,CAWSGQGTRTGNQPQHF
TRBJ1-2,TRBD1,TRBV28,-,TGTGCCAGCAGTTTAGGAAGGACAGGGGGCTATGGCTACACCTTC,CASSLGRTGGYGYTF
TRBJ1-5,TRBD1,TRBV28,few,TGTGCCACCTCCGGGGACAGTAATCAGCCCCAGCATTTT,CATSGDSNQPQHF
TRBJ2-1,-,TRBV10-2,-,TGCGCCAGCAGTGAGTCCAGGGCCGAGCAGTTCTTC,CASSESRAEQFF
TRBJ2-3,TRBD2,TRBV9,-,TGTGCCAGCAGCGTAGCTAGCGGACGTACCTACACAGATACGCAGTATTTT,CASSVASGRTYTDTQYF
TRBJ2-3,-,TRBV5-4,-,TGTGCCAGCAGCCCCTCCGGGACTGGAAGCACAGATACGCAGTATTTT,CASSPSGTGSTDTQYF
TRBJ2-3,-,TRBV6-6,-,TGTGCCAGCAGTTATAGCGAGACAGATACGCAGTATTTT,CASSYSETDTQYF
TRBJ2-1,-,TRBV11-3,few,TGTGCCAGCAGCTTAGATCGTAGCGGTGAGCAGTTCTTC,CASSLDRSGEQFF
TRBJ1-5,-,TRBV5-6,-,TGTGCCAGCAGCTACAAGAGATACAATCAGCCCCAGCATTTT,CASSYKRYNQPQHF
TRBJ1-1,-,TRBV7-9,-,TGTGCCAGCAGCCGAATAGGGGACACTGAAGCTTTCTTT,CASSRIGDTEAFF
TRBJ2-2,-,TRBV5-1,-,TGCGCCAGCAGCTTGGCGAACACCGGGGAGCTGTTTTTT,CASSLANTGELFF
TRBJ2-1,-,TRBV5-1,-,TGCGCCAGCAGCACGGGGGGCGGGAGCTCCTACAATGAGCAGTTCTTC,CASSTGGGSSYNEQFF
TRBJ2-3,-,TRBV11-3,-,TGTGCCAGCAGCTTAGGGGGGGGCACAGATACGCAGTATTTT,CASSLGGGTDTQYF
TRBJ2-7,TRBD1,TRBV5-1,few,TGCGCCAGCAGCGTGGACAGGGCGGGCGAGCAGTACTTC,CASSVDRAGEQYF
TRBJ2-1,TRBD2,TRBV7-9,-,TGTGCCAGCAGCTTAGTTACGGGGGAGGGCCCTGAGCAGTTCTTC,CASSLVTGEGPEQFF
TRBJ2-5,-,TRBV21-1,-,TGTGCCAGCAGGGGCCTCCAAGAGACCCAGTACTTC,CASRGLQETQYF
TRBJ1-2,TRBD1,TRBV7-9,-,TGTGCCAGCAGCTTAGAGGGACAGGGGTGGTATGGCTACACCTTC,CASSLEGQGWYGYTF
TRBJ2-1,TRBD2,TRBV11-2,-,TGTGCCAGCAGCTTGCAACTAGCGGGGAGCTCCTACAATGAGCAGTTCTTC,CASSLQLAGSSYNEQFF
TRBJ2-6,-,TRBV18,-,TGTGCCAGCTCTATCGACTCTGGGGCCAACGTCCTGACTTTC,CASSIDSGANVLTF
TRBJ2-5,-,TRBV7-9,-,TGTGCCAGTCAAGCTCGGGAGACCCAGTACTTC,CASQARETQYF
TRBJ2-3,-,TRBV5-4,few,TGTGCCAGCAGCAATCCGGGAGCACAAAGCACAGATACGCAGTATTTT,CASSNPGAQSTDTQYF
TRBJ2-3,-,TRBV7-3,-,TGTGCCAGCAGCTTAAGGGGACTCACAGATACGCAGTATTTT,CASSLRGLTDTQYF
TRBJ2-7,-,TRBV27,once,TGTGCCAGCAGTTTATACGGGACCCAGCCCTACGAGCAGTACTTC,CASSLYGTQPYEQYF
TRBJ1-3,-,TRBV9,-,TGTGCCAGCAGCCGGTGGCGGGTGAACACCATATATTTT,CASSRWRVNTIYF
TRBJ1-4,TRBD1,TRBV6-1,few,TGTGCCAGCAGTTTCGACAGGGGGTCAGGGGAAAAACTGTTTTTT,CASSFDRGSGEKLFF